This T cell receptor beta chain was found in a study of technical replicates of blood from a handful of donors. This clone was detected once. TCRdb's table, derived via immunoSEQ multiplex PCR, lists solely in-frame clones and lacks some. The sample carries tens of thousands of clones, about 92% recorded once. Trimming cost V 4 bases and J 6 bases; bases outside gene matches: 4. The CDR3 runs 14 residues. Germline CDR1 and CDR2: SEHNR and FQNEAQ (reference sequence). Sequenced input: PBMCs. The rearrangement joins TRBV7-9 to TRBJ1-5; 9 nucleotides agree with TRBD1. This clonotype was sampled from a human donor in good health. Some clones in this sample may be carry-over from other donors' samples. The CDR3 loop is CASSSTGGGQPQHF. The CDR3 DNA sequence: TGTGCCAGCAGCTCGACAGGGGGTGGTCAGCCCCAGCATTTT.